The clone carrying this TCR beta chain was seen repeatedly, ten times or more. Antigen specificity is unknown. These data are taken from a study of regulatory T cells in long-lasting Graves disease. Points from the study as a whole: Persistent patients shared more public clonotypes (approximately 2,800) than new patients (about 1,000).

Germline V gene sequence: CDR1 MNHEY, CDR2 SVGAGI. CDR3 size: 12 residues. Trimming stripped 4 bases from V and 6 bases from J, with 9 bases between. iRepertoire HTBI primers and Arm-PCR of CDR3 regions built TCR beta libraries. TCRdb processed the multiplex PCR reads anew with MiXCR; each CDR3 protein has one entry. The table lists 500,000 or so distinct CDR3 sequences, about 15% of them singletons. Time point meaning: newly diagnosed GD, antithyroid drugs for less than 3 months. PBMCs provided the RNA from which the TCR library was made. The sample was also linked to a second study, of T cells in Graves' hyperthyroidism and ophthalmopathy. Turning to that study: Patients aged 18 to 65 with hyperthyroidism were newly diagnosed, with duration under 2 months. The HTBI set primed first-round TCR CDR3 RT-PCR.

Sequenced material: peripheral blood mononuclear cells (PBMCs), taken at new diagnosis, from a patient treated with antithyroid drugs. V usage is TRBV6-5 and J usage is TRBJ1-1; D is undetermined. The clonotype originates from a woman aged 35-60 years with Graves disease. CDR3 DNA: TGTGCCAGCAGTTCGAGCGGGGCTGAAGCTTTCTTT. Protein product: CASSSSGAEAFF.